This TCR beta chain was documented in a study of OX40 agonist ivuxolimab in advanced cancers. Study-level results: At doses 0.1 to 3.0 mg/kg, CD4+ and CD8+ clones expanded.

On this clone: The antigen is unknown.

Exclusion of a patient followed from autoimmune disease history or systemic immunosuppression. Peripheral blood came from all dose cohorts at three timepoints. The repertoire was sequenced with immunoSEQ multiplex PCR; TCRdb's copy has only in-frame clones and lacks some. The sample includes some 95,000 clones, approximately 85% of them seen just once. The receptor was derived from an adult with an advanced solid tumor such as melanoma, head and neck, liver or kidney cancer. Specimen: CD4+ or CD8+ T cells sorted from blood, collected in a trial of the OX40 agonist ivuxolimab.

The CDR3 spells CASSEALESTDTQYF. Here the CDR3 DNA reads TGTGCCAGCAGTGAAGCTCTGGAGAGCACAGATACGCAGTATTTT. J is TRBJ2-3 and V is TRBV6-1; D gene uncertain. The length of the CDR3 is 15 residues. Per the germline V gene, CDR1 is MNHNS and CDR2 is SASEGT. Deletions cut 0 bases from V and 0 bases from J, with 7 bases between.